Each of the 19 T cell receptor beta chains below was sequenced from the same sample in a study of neurological immune-mediated disorders. Time point defined: longitudinal time-point 3. TCRdb re-analysed the 5' RACE reads in MiXCR, keeping a single row per CDR3 protein. The top ten hold about 3% of the sample, which has 95,000 to 110,000 distinct CDR3 sequences, 11% seen once. Sequencing was carried out using PBMCs. The receptors shown here come from a female donor with HTLV-1-associated myelopathy (HAM/TSP).

J is TRBJ2-1 and V is TRBV7-9; no reliable D call. The V and J ends lost 5 bases and 6 bases respectively, with 11 bases between them. The germline V gene encodes CDR1 SEHNR and CDR2 FQNEAQ (reference sequence). CDR3 length equals 13 residues. For the CDR3, the DNA is TGTGCCAGCAGCGTCTCAGTCCCCAATGAGCAGTTCTTC. Translated: CASSVSVPNEQFF.

The genes are TRBV5-1 and TRBJ1-6, with unresolved D. The germline V gene encodes CDR1 SGHRS and CDR2 YFSETQ. The CDR3 sequence is 16 residues long. V dropped 1 base and J dropped 6 bases, with 14 bases sitting between them. The CDR3 spells CASSLRQHSSNSPLHF. The CDR3 DNA is TGCGCCAGCAGCTTGAGGCAGCATAGCAGTAATTCACCCCTCCACTTT.

This clonotype was counted many times. The V call is TRBV20-1, the J call TRBJ2-5; 9 bases match TRBD2. The germline V gene has CDR1 DFQATT and CDR2 SNEGSKA (reference sequence). The J segment lost 14 bases and the V segment lost 6 bases, leaving 25 bases of the junction unmatched. The CDR3 has 16 amino acids. CDR3 sequence: CSASQGERGAQRIPYF. The CDR3 nucleotides read TGCAGTGCCAGCCAGGGGGAGCGGGGGGCCCAGCGCATCCCCTACTTC.

The chain has TRBV3-1 and TRBJ1-2, with TRBD1 as a possible D gene (6 bases). This CDR3 spans 14 amino acids. Germline loops: CDR1 LGHDT, CDR2 YNNKEL (reference sequence). V gave up 4 bases and J gave up 8 bases, with 17 bases separating them. The CDR3, as DNA: TGTGCCAGCAGCCCTGGGACACACCTTCGGGGCTACACCTTC. Translating gives CASSPGTHLRGYTF.

Ten or more counts support this clonotype. The chain has TRBV29-1 and TRBJ2-1; D call uncertain. Germline assignment: CDR1 SQVTM and CDR2 ANQGSEA. Trimming shortened V by 3 bases and J by 12 bases, and 9 bases separated the two germline ends. CDR3 length: 10 residues. In DNA form, the CDR3 reads TGCAGCGTTGAGTTTAGGCCGCAGTTCTTC. This gives the protein CSVEFRPQFF.

This clonotype has at least ten counts. As DNA, the CDR3 is TGTGCCGTAGAGGCGAGCAATCAGCCCCAGCATTTT. Residues: CAVEASNQPQHF. This chain uses TRBV28 with TRBJ1-5; the D is unclear. This CDR3 is built from 12 residues. With 11 bases removed from V and 1 base from J, the gap between germline ends came to 9 bases. Germline V gene data show CDR1 as MDHEN and CDR2 as SYDVKM.

V is TRBV5-8 and J is TRBJ2-7; D uncertain. CDR3 length equals 15 residues. V shed 4 bases and J shed 1 base, with 15 bases lying between them. Per germline, CDR1 SGHTS and CDR2 YDEGEE. CDR3 sequence reads: CASSRVADKSYEQYF. The CDR3 nucleotides are TGTGCCAGCAGCAGGGTGGCAGATAAGTCCTACGAGCAGTACTTC.

Concerning this clonotype itself: Just one base apart from a much larger clone, this may be a read error. This rearrangement joins TRBV5-1 to TRBJ2-1; 11 bases align to TRBD2. The CDR3 has 17 residues. Germline CDR1 and CDR2: SGHRS and YFSETQ. With 4 bases clipped from V and 7 bases from J, the junction kept 13 bases outside the gene matches. The CDR3 spells CASSPPGIAGGYNEQFF. CDR3 in DNA: TGCGCCAGCAGCCCCCCCGGGATAGCGGGGGGGTATAATGAGCAGTTCTTC.

At least ten counts were recorded for this clonotype. The rearrangement uses TRBV3-1 and TRBJ2-2; possible D gene TRBD1, 6 bases. The CDR3 runs to 15 residues. V lost 3 bases and J lost 2, with 10 bases in between. CDR1 LGHDT and CDR2 YNNKEL come from the germline V gene (reference sequence). In nucleotides, the CDR3 is TGTGCCAGCAGCCATTTGGACAGAAACACCGGGGAGCTGTTTTTT. Its protein is CASSHLDRNTGELFF.

A remark on this clonotype: This may arise from a read error, as a much more abundant clone is one base away. The rearrangement links TRBV10-3 to TRBJ2-2; D may be TRBD1 (5 bases). Germline V gene lookup returns CDR1 ENHRY and CDR2 SYGVKD. This CDR3 comprises 13 residues. The CDR3 DNA sequence: TGTGCCATCAGCGGACACATCACCAGGGAGCTGTTTTTT. It encodes CAISGHITRELFF.

This clonotype was observed a few times. V usage is TRBV30 and J usage is TRBJ1-2; D gene uncertain. The germline gives CDR1 GTSNPN, CDR2 SVGIG (reference sequence). Deletions cut 0 bases from V and 3 bases from J, with 11 bases between. CDR3 length equals 14 residues. In nucleotides, the CDR3 is TGTGCCTGGAGTGTTTTAAGGCAGCACTATGGCTACACCTTC. This encodes CAWSVLRQHYGYTF.

This clonotype was counted many times. V and J are TRBV20-1 and TRBJ2-2; weak D call: TRBD2 (7 bases). Trimming stripped 6 bases from V and 6 bases from J, with 14 bases between. The V gene's germline CDR1 is DFQATT and CDR2 SNEGSKA (reference sequence). CDR3 length equals 13 residues. As DNA, the CDR3 is TGCAGTGCCGTGCGGGGGCCGTCCGGGGAGCTGTTTTTT. Amino acid sequence: CSAVRGPSGELFF.

This clonotype has a count of ten or more. The rearrangement joins TRBV12-3 or TRBV12-4 to TRBJ2-1; D is perhaps TRBD1 (7 bases). V was shortened by 1 base and J by 9 bases, with 13 bases between the two germline ends. The CDR3 runs 14 residues. CDR3 in amino acids: CASSLGGTVGEQFF. As DNA, the CDR3 is TGTGCCAGCAGTTTAGGCGGGACAGTCGGTGAGCAGTTCTTC.

The chain links TRBV7-8 to TRBJ2-3; D may correspond to TRBD1 or TRBD2 (6 bases each). V lost 7 bases and J 0 bases, leaving 20 bases between the germline ends. Germline V gene data show CDR1 as SGHVS and CDR2 as FQNEAQ. The CDR3 length is 17 residues. DNA for the CDR3: TGTGCCAGCACCCCCCGGTCCGGGGGCACGAGCACAGATACGCAGTATTTT. Its protein product is CASTPRSGGTSTDTQYF.

Ten or more counts support this clonotype. V gene TRBV7-9 combines with J gene TRBJ2-7; D not certain. Looked up from germline, CDR1 is SEHNR and CDR2 is FQNEAQ (reference sequence). V was trimmed by 5 bases and J by 4 bases, leaving 9 bases between them. The CDR3 spans 12 residues. For the CDR3, the DNA is TGTGCCAGCAGCGATACCGAGTACGAGCAGTACTTC. Translating gives CASSDTEYEQYF.

This clonotype was seen ten or more times. The chain has TRBV20-1 and TRBJ2-5; D is undetermined. The germline V gene has CDR1 DFQATT and CDR2 SNEGSKA (reference sequence). CDR3 size: 11 residues. Between the trimmed V and J ends, which lost 6 bases and 10 bases, there was a span of 15 bases. The chain's CDR3 is CSAVSRVHQYF. The DNA for the CDR3 is TGCAGTGCGGTGAGCCGGGTACACCAGTACTTC.

This clonotype has a count of ten or more. CDR3 coding DNA: TGTGCCAGCAGTTTGGCAATAGCGAACACCGGGGAGCTGTTTTTT. Translating gives CASSLAIANTGELFF. The chain is built from TRBV7-3 and TRBJ2-2; unclear D gene. CDR3 length: 15 residues. V gave up 6 bases and J gave up 0 bases, with 11 bases separating them. The V gene's germline CDR1 is SGHTA and CDR2 FQGTGA.

This clonotype was recorded a few times. The gene calls are TRBV4-1 and TRBJ2-1; TRBD2 aligns across 9 bases. J was trimmed by 10 bases and V by 1 base; bases with no gene match: 8. The CDR3 consists of 15 residues. In germline, CDR1 is MGHRA, CDR2 YSYEKL. In DNA form, the CDR3 reads TGCGCCAGCAGCCAAGGCGGCGGGGGGGCTGGGGAGCAGTTCTTC. As protein: CASSQGGGGAGEQFF.

The sample holds many counts of this clonotype. The V gene is TRBV5-1, the J gene TRBJ2-1, with D perhaps matching TRBD2 (6 bases). The CDR3 sequence is 15 residues long. Deletions cut 7 bases from V and 6 bases from J, with 20 bases between. Germline V gene lookup returns CDR1 SGHRS and CDR2 YFSETQ. The CDR3 sequence is CASQRDGGSGNEQFF. The CDR3 DNA sequence: TGCGCCAGCCAGCGAGACGGGGGAAGCGGCAATGAGCAGTTCTTC.